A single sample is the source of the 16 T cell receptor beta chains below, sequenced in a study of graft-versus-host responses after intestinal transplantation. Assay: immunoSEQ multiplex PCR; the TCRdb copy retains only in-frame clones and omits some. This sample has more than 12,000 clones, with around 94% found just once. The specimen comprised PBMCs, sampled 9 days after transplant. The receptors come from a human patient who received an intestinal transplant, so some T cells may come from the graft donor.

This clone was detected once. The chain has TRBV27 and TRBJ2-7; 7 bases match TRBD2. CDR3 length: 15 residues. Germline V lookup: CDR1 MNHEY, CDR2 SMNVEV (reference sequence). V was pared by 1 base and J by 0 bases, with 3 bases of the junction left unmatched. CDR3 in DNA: TGTGCCAGCAGTTTATGGGGCGGGAGCTCCTACGAGCAGTACTTC. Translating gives CASSLWGGSSYEQYF.

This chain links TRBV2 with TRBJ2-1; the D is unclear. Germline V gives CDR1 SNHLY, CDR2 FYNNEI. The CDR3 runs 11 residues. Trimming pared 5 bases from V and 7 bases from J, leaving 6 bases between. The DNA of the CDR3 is TGTGCCAGCAGTCCCGCGAATGAGCAGTTCTTC. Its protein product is CASSPANEQFF.

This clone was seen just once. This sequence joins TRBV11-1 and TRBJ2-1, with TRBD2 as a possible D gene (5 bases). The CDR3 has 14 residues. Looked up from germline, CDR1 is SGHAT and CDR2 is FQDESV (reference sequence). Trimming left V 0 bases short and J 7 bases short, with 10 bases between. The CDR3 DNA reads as TGTGCCAGCAGCTTAGCGGGAGTAGGAAATGAGCAGTTCTTC. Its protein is CASSLAGVGNEQFF.

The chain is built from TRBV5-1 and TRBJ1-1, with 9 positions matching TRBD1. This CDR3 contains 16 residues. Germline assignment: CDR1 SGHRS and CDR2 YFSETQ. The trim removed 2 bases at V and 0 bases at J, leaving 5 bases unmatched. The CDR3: CASSFRDRVLNTEAFF. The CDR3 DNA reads TGCGCCAGCAGCTTCCGGGACAGGGTTCTGAACACTGAAGCTTTCTTT.

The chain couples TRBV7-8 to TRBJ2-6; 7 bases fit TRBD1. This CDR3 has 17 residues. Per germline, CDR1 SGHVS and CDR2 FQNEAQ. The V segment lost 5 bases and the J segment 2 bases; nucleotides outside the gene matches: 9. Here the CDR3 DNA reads TGTGCCAGCAGCCCACGACAGGGTTTGGCTGGGGCCAACGTCCTGACTTTC. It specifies CASSPRQGLAGANVLTF.

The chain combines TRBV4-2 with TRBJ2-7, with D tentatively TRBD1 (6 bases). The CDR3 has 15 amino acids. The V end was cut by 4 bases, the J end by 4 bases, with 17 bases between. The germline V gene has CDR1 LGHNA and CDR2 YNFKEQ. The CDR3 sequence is CASSLSDRTPYEQYF. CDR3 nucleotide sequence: TGTGCCAGCAGCCTTTCCGACAGGACCCCTTACGAGCAGTACTTC.

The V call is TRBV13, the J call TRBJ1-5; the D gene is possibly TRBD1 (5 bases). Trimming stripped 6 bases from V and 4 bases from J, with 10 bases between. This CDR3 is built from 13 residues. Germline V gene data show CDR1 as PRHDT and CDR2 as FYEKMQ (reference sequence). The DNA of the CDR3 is TGTGCCAGCAGTAAGGGGCCGAATCAGCCCCAGCATTTT. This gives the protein CASSKGPNQPQHF.

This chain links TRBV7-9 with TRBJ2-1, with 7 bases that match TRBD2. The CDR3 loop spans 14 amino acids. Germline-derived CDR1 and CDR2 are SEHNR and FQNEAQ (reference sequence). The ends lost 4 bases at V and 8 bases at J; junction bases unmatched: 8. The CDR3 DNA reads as TGTGCCAGCAGCTCTAGCGGACGCAACCATGAGCAGTTCTTC. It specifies CASSSSGRNHEQFF.

The CDR3 reads CASSKAPLGTDYEQYF. Here the CDR3 DNA reads TGTGCCAGCAGCAAAGCGCCCCTCGGGACAGATTACGAGCAGTACTTC. The V gene is TRBV21-1, the J gene TRBJ2-7; the DNA was not compared with TRBD1, the D call given in the table. TRBV21-1 is recorded as a pseudogene. CDR3 length equals 16 residues.

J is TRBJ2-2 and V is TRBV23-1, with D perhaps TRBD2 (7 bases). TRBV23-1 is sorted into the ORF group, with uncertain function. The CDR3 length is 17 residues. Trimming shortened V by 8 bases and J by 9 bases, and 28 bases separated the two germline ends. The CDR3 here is CASLITNGGGPLWELFF. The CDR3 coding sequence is TGCGCCAGCTTAATTACTAATGGGGGGGGGCCCCTCTGGGAGCTGTTTTTT.

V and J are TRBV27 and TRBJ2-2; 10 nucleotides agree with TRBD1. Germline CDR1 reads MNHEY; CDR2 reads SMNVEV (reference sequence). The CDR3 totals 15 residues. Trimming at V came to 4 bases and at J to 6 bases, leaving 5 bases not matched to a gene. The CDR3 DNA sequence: TGTGCCAGCAGTTCCGGGACAGGGGTACCCGGGGAGCTGTTTTTT. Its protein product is CASSSGTGVPGELFF.

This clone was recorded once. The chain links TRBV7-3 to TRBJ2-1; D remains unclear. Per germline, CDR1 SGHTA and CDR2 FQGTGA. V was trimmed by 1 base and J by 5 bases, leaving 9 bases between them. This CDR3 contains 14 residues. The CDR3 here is CASSLIGYDNEQFF. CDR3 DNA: TGTGCCAGCAGCTTAATCGGCTATGACAATGAGCAGTTCTTC.

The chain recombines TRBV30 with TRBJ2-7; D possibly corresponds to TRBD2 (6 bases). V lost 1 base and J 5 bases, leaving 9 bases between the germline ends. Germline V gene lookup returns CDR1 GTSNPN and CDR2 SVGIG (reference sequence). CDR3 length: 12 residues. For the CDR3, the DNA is TGTGCCTGGAGTGAGGGCGGGGACGAGCAGTACTTC. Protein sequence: CAWSEGGDEQYF.

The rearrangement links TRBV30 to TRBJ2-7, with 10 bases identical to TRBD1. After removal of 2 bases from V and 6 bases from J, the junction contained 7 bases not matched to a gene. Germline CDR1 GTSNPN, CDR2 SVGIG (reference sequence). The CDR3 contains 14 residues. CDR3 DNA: TGTGCCTGGAGTCCACCGGGACAGGGGAGCGAGCAGTACTTC. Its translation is CAWSPPGQGSEQYF.

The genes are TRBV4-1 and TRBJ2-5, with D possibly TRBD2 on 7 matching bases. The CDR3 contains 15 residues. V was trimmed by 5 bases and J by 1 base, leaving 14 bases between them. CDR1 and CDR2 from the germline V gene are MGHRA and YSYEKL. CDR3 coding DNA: TGCGCCAGCAGCGGCCCAAGGGGGGGCCAAGAGACCCAGTACTTC. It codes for CASSGPRGGQETQYF.

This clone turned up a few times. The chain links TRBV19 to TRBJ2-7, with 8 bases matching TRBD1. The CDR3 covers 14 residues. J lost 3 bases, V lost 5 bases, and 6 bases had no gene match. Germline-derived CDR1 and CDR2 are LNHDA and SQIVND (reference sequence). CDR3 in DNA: TGTGCCAGTAGTGCCGGGACAGGTTTCTACGAGCAGTACTTC. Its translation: CASSAGTGFYEQYF.